This TCR beta chain was recovered during a study of metastatic and nonmetastatic thyroid tumors. Study results and limitations: For both blood and tumor, malignant thyroid tumors reportedly showed significantly higher TCR beta diversity than benign nodules did.

TCRdb called clones again from the PCR reads with MiXCR. The sample lists over 3,000 clones, over 35% seen once, with around a third in the top ten. The germline CDR1 and CDR2 sequences are MNHNS and SASEGT. The length of the CDR3 is 14 residues. V was shortened by 5 bases and J by 2 bases, with 7 bases between the two germline ends. With regard to this clone: Its target is unknown.

All patients reached thyroid surgery having received no treatment beforehand. The J gene is TRBJ1-6, the V gene TRBV6-1; D gene ambiguous. This TCR derives from a male donor with papillary thyroid cancer or a benign thyroid nodule (not recorded which). Some clones in this sample may be carry-over from other donors' samples. Input material: tumor tissue. The CDR3 DNA follows: TGTGCCAGCAGTCGTTCGACCTATAATTCACCCCTCCACTTT. The encoded protein is CASSRSTYNSPLHF.